The 12 T cell receptor beta chains below come from one sample, sequenced in a study of T-cell memory formation after mild COVID-19. TCRdb reanalysed the 5' RACE reads using MiXCR and keeps one entry per CDR3 protein. The sample carries under 450,000 distinct CDR3 sequences, 20% to 30% recorded once. Input material: PBMCs or a T cell subset sorted from them (not recorded which). These receptors came from an adult woman who had mild COVID-19 (a few samples of this study predate the infection). Cell type and time point are not known.

This chain links TRBV24-1 with TRBJ1-2, with D unresolved. Deletions cut 9 bases from V and 5 bases from J, with 15 bases between. CDR3 length: 13 amino acids. Germline V lookup: CDR1 KGHDR, CDR2 SFDVKD. The CDR3 spells CATGDSRWYGYTF. The CDR3 nucleotides read TGTGCCACCGGGGATTCGAGATGGTATGGCTACACCTTC.

V usage is TRBV24-1 and J usage is TRBJ2-1; D gene unclear. The CDR3 loop spans 12 amino acids. V lost 5 bases to trimming and J lost 9 bases, with 10 bases between them. Germline loops: CDR1 KGHDR, CDR2 SFDVKD. The chain's CDR3 is CATSVWNSEQFF. The CDR3 DNA reads TGTGCCACCAGTGTTTGGAATAGTGAGCAGTTCTTC.

This clonotype was counted ten times or more. The chain links TRBV13 to TRBJ2-7, with a tentative D call TRBD1 (5 bases). Germline CDR1 reads PRHDT; CDR2 reads FYEKMQ (reference sequence). The CDR3 sequence is 13 residues long. V was shortened by 5 bases and J by 8 bases, with 16 bases between the two germline ends. The DNA of the CDR3 is TGTGCCAGCAGCCTGGGGCAGACCGTAAAGCAGTACTTC. This gives the protein CASSLGQTVKQYF.

This clonotype was found a few times. The V gene is TRBV18, the J gene TRBJ1-6; 9 bases map to TRBD1. V trimming: 0 bases; J trimming: 7 bases; junction bases outside the gene matches: 10. The length of the CDR3 is 18 residues. From germline, CDR1 is KGHSH and CDR2 LQKENI. The CDR3 bases are TGTGCCAGCTCACCACCGTCAGGTCAGGGACAGGGCAATTCACCCCTCCACTTT. As protein: CASSPPSGQGQGNSPLHF.

This clonotype was found a few times. This chain connects TRBV29-1 to TRBJ2-3, with 14 bases matching TRBD2. This CDR3 is built from 16 residues. After removal of 7 bases from V and 2 bases from J, the junction contained 8 bases not matched to a gene. Germline CDR1 reads SQVTM; CDR2 reads ANQGSEA. DNA for the CDR3: TGCAGCGCTCATCGACTAGCGGGAGGGACCACAGATACGCAGTATTTT. This translates into CSAHRLAGGTTDTQYF.

This clonotype was seen more than once but under ten times. This sequence joins TRBV12-3 or TRBV12-4 and TRBJ2-6; the match to TRBD1 covers 7 bases. The CDR3 is made up of 15 amino acids. V shed 5 bases and J 8 bases; nucleotides not matched to a gene: 9. In DNA form, the CDR3 reads TGTGCCAGCAGTATTGGACAGGCAGGGCCCAACGTCCTGACTTTC. Its translation is CASSIGQAGPNVLTF.

The chain combines TRBV5-1 with TRBJ1-3; possible D gene TRBD1, 6 bases. The CDR3 length is 15 residues. Trimming left V 5 bases short and J 3 bases short, with 15 bases between. Germline V gives CDR1 SGHRS, CDR2 YFSETQ. CDR3 in amino acids: CASRPTGLSGNTIYF. CDR3 bases: TGCGCCAGCAGGCCGACAGGCTTAAGTGGAAACACCATATATTTT.

The chain couples TRBV7-2 to TRBJ2-5; 9 bases match TRBD2. There are 15 residues in the CDR3. V lost 5 bases and J lost 0; bases outside the gene matches: 4. Germline V gene data show CDR1 as SGHTA and CDR2 as FQGNSA. CDR3 nucleotides: TGTGCCAGCAGCAGCGGGGGGCTGTACCAAGAGACCCAGTACTTC. Encoded protein: CASSSGGLYQETQYF.

The chain recombines TRBV12-3 or TRBV12-4 with TRBJ2-7, with unresolved D. CDR3 length: 13 amino acids. Trimming removed 1 base from V and 2 bases from J, with 6 bases in between. DNA of the CDR3: TGTGCCAGCAGTTTAGTAGGGACCTACGAGCAGTACTTC. This translates into CASSLVGTYEQYF.

This sequence joins TRBV15 and TRBJ2-7; TRBD1 matches at 9 bases. The CDR3 is 12 amino acids. V gave up 11 bases and J gave up 3 bases; unmatched junction bases: 5. Germline assignment: CDR1 LNHNV and CDR2 YYDKDF (reference sequence). The chain's CDR3 is CASGTGHYEQYF. CDR3 sequence (DNA): TGTGCCTCCGGGACAGGGCACTACGAGCAGTACTTC. The complete variable domain, with remaining parts taken from reference TRBV15 and TRBJ2-7, reads DAMVIQNPRYQVTQFGKPVTLSCSQTLNHNVMYWYQQKSSQAPKLLFHYYDKDFNNEADTPDNFQSRRPNTSFCFLDIRSPGLGDTAMYLCASGTGHYEQYFGPGTRLTVT.

This chain uses TRBV2 with TRBJ2-6; no definite D call. This CDR3 spans 15 amino acids. Germline CDR1 reads SNHLY; CDR2 reads FYNNEI. V was trimmed by 7 bases and J by 4 bases, leaving 14 bases between them. The CDR3 sequence is CASKLEVGGANVLTF. DNA of the CDR3: TGTGCCAGCAAGCTTGAGGTTGGCGGGGCCAACGTCCTGACTTTC.

V is TRBV24-1 and J is TRBJ2-5, with 7 bases identical to TRBD2. With 5 bases clipped from V and 0 bases from J, the junction kept 11 bases outside the gene matches. This CDR3 region has 17 residues. Germline V gives CDR1 KGHDR, CDR2 SFDVKD. The CDR3 DNA reads TGTGCCACCAGTGTCCGGGGGGAGACTAGCCACCAAGAGACCCAGTACTTC. This codes for CATSVRGETSHQETQYF.